Listed below are T cell receptor beta chains from one sample, sequenced in a study of T cell responses to AZD1222 COVID-19 vaccine. Assay: immunoSEQ multiplex PCR; the TCRdb copy retains only in-frame clones and omits some. The table lists around 56,000 clones, roughly 90% of them singletons, with roughly 14% in the top ten. This sample comprised peripheral blood, obtained 28 days after the second AZD1222 dose. Receptors were obtained from an adult who received the AZD1222 COVID-19 vaccine. Both conserved end residues are part of each CDR3. Each record gives: CDR3 protein, J gene, CDR3 length, V gene.

CDR3 protein: CASRTSGRQGEQFF; J gene: TRBJ2-1; CDR3 length: 14; V gene: TRBV7-9
CDR3 protein: CSASGAQRYQPQHF; J gene: TRBJ1-5; CDR3 length: 14; V gene: TRBV20-1
CDR3 protein: CAISESFGPGGELFF; J gene: TRBJ2-2; CDR3 length: 15; V gene: TRBV10-3
CDR3 protein: CASSPGTSGYNEQFF; J gene: TRBJ2-1; CDR3 length: 15; V gene: TRBV2
CDR3 protein: CATSVQAGNLNEQFF; J gene: TRBJ2-1; CDR3 length: 15; V gene: TRBV24-1
CDR3 protein: CASSAGQGAFSGEQYF; J gene: TRBJ2-7; CDR3 length: 16; V gene: TRBV7-6
CDR3 protein: CASSLIGDNYGYTF; J gene: TRBJ1-2; CDR3 length: 14; V gene: TRBV5-4